One sample yielded the 10 T cell receptor beta chains listed below, sequenced in a study of shared clonotypes between healthy human individuals. TCRdb's copy holds only in-frame clones and misses some; the assay was immunoSEQ multiplex PCR. Found here are millions of clones, approximately 93% of them singletons; the top ten hold about 0.37%. Sequenced input: naive CD4+ T cells from PBMCs. As for subset: CD45RA+ positively selected. The receptors here all came from a man aged 18-30 years in good health. Some clones in this sample may be carry-over from other donors' samples.

The chain uses TRBV28 and TRBJ2-5; a possible D gene is TRBD2 (6 bases). The V and J ends lost 3 bases and 6 bases respectively, with 11 bases between them. The V gene's germline CDR1 is MDHEN and CDR2 SYDVKM. This CDR3 comprises 13 residues. CDR3 protein: CASSLGGIQTQYF. CDR3 DNA: TGTGCCAGCAGTTTGGGGGGTATACAGACCCAGTACTTC.

The chain links TRBV11-3 to TRBJ1-3, with D unresolved. The CDR3 runs 12 residues. Germline loops: CDR1 SGHNT, CDR2 YENEEA. Trimming stripped 6 bases from V and 5 bases from J, with 8 bases between. This chain's CDR3 is CASSDGRNTIYF. DNA of the CDR3: TGTGCCAGCAGTGATGGACGAAACACCATATATTTT.

The genes are TRBV5-1 and TRBJ2-2, with 7 bases aligning to TRBD2. In germline, CDR1 is SGHRS, CDR2 YFSETQ. V was pared by 0 bases and J by 7 bases, with 6 bases of the junction left unmatched. CDR3 length equals 15 residues. CDR3 protein: CASSLGPTGGGELFF. The CDR3 DNA reads TGCGCCAGCAGCTTGGGACCGACGGGAGGCGGGGAGCTGTTTTTT.

CDR3 sequence: CASSYQDSPEQFF. CDR3 coding DNA: TGTGCCAGCAGCTATCAAGACTCTCCTGAGCAGTTCTTC. The chain links TRBV4-2 to TRBJ2-1; no definite D call. Germline V CDR1 and CDR2: LGHNA, YNFKEQ. Trimming stripped 5 bases from V and 9 bases from J, with 14 bases between. This CDR3 has 13 residues.

The chain joins TRBV28 to TRBJ1-1; D not certain. There are 16 residues in the CDR3. Germline V lookup: CDR1 MDHEN, CDR2 SYDVKM. Trimming shortened V by 2 bases and J by 0 bases, and 13 bases separated the two germline ends. The chain's CDR3 is CASSLGDRPMNTEAFF. CDR3 bases: TGTGCCAGCAGTTTAGGAGACCGCCCCATGAACACTGAAGCTTTCTTT.

This chain links TRBV2 with TRBJ2-2; no definite D call. Per germline, CDR1 SNHLY and CDR2 FYNNEI. The germline V and J ends were trimmed by 6 bases and 5 bases, with 10 bases remaining between them. The CDR3 contains 13 residues. CDR3 region: CASRAEGTGELFF. CDR3 sequence (DNA): TGTGCCAGCAGAGCAGAAGGGACCGGGGAGCTGTTTTTT.

The chain uses TRBV19 and TRBJ2-1; D remains ambiguous. The V end was cut by 3 bases, the J end by 0 bases, with 12 bases between. The CDR3 runs to 16 residues. Germline V gives CDR1 LNHDA, CDR2 SQIVND (reference sequence). The CDR3 reads CASSIFHSSSYNEQFF. The DNA of the CDR3 is TGTGCCAGTAGTATTTTTCACAGTAGCTCCTACAATGAGCAGTTCTTC.

This chain joins TRBV6-5 and TRBJ1-6, with D unclear. Trimming removed 0 bases from V and 5 bases from J, with 11 bases in between. From germline, CDR1 is MNHEY and CDR2 SVGAGI. The CDR3 runs to 16 residues. The CDR3 here is CASSYSWTDHNSPLHF. The CDR3 region has the DNA TGTGCCAGCAGTTACTCCTGGACGGACCATAATTCACCCCTCCACTTT.

This clone was detected only once. This chain connects TRBV28 to TRBJ1-2; 9 bases match TRBD1. The CDR3 is 16 residues long. Germline CDR1 reads MDHEN; CDR2 reads SYDVKM. The junction had 10 bases not matched to a gene; V was cut back by 4 bases and J by 4 bases. CDR3: CASSSRQGDSVYGYTF. The CDR3 DNA reads as TGTGCCAGCAGTTCCAGACAGGGGGACAGTGTCTATGGCTACACCTTC.

This chain uses TRBV6-5 with TRBJ1-2; maybe TRBD1 (5 bases). This CDR3 comprises 13 residues. Germline assignment: CDR1 MNHEY and CDR2 SVGAGI. Trimming stripped 8 bases from V and 7 bases from J, with 17 bases between. The CDR3 region has the DNA TGTGCCAGCCGCCCCCCCGGGGGTGGTGGCTACACCTTC. Protein product: CASRPPGGGGYTF.